The rows below give T cell receptor beta chains drawn from one sample of a study of shared clonotypes between healthy human individuals. TCRdb keeps only in-frame clones here, not all; method: immunoSEQ multiplex PCR. Here the sample spans roughly 850,000 clones, around 96% being singletons. The sample taken for sequencing was naive CD8+ T cells sorted from blood. These receptor sequences come from a man aged 25 to 40 in good health. Both conserved end residues are part of each CDR3. D genes are given only for firm matches. Where a row states a size, it is once, few, many or the class of an expanded clone; other rows omit it.

TRBV6-1	TRBJ2-1	TRBD1	-	CASSAGGATVSYNEQFF	TGTGCCAGCAGTGCAGGGGGCGCGACAGTATCCTACAATGAGCAGTTCTTC
TRBV7-7	TRBJ2-1	TRBD1	-	CASSLGTGGGNEQFF	TGTGCCAGCAGCTTGGGGACAGGGGGTGGCAATGAGCAGTTCTTC
TRBV7-6	TRBJ2-6	-	-	CASSLTSGSGANVLTF	TGTGCCAGCAGCTTAACCAGCGGATCTGGGGCCAACGTCCTGACTTTC
TRBV7-3	TRBJ1-2	TRBD1	-	CASSSQPGQVVGYTF	TGTGCCAGCAGCTCGCAACCGGGACAGGTAGTCGGCTACACCTTC
TRBV5-1	TRBJ2-2	-	-	CASSLAQSYTGELFF	TGCGCCAGCAGCTTGGCGCAGAGCTACACCGGGGAGCTGTTTTTT
TRBV15	TRBJ1-1	-	-	CATSREWNTEAFF	TGTGCCACCAGCAGAGAGTGGAACACTGAAGCTTTCTTT
TRBV5-4	TRBJ1-2	TRBD1	-	CASSPWDRGLYGYTF	TGTGCCAGCAGCCCCTGGGACAGGGGGCTGTATGGCTACACCTTC
TRBV28	TRBJ2-1	TRBD2	-	CASSLPPVVAGEGNEQFF	TGTGCCAGCAGTTTACCCCCGGTCGTAGCGGGAGAAGGGAATGAGCAGTTCTTC
TRBV10-3	TRBJ2-6	-	-	CAIQGSSGANVLTF	TGTGCCATCCAGGGGAGCTCTGGGGCCAACGTCCTGACTTTC
TRBV18	TRBJ2-3	-	-	CASSPPVSSDTQYF	TGTGCCAGCTCACCCCCCGTTAGCTCGGATACGCAGTATTTT
TRBV2	TRBJ2-7	-	-	CASRPDSLAYEQYF	TGTGCCAGCAGGCCGGACAGCCTGGCCTACGAGCAGTACTTC
TRBV19	TRBJ2-1	-	-	CASSIEVGSYNEQFF	TGTGCCAGTAGTATCGAGGTAGGCTCCTACAATGAGCAGTTCTTC
TRBV7-9	TRBJ2-6	-	-	CASSLGGRRLSGANVLTF	TGTGCCAGCAGCCTTGGGGGGCGCCGTCTCTCTGGGGCCAACGTCCTGACTTTC
TRBV2	TRBJ2-7	-	-	CASSAPSVSYEQYF	TGTGCCAGCAGTGCCCCTAGCGTCTCCTACGAGCAGTACTTC
TRBV5-4	TRBJ1-2	TRBD1	-	CASSYEQGAPLAGYGYTF	TGTGCCAGCAGCTATGAACAGGGGGCGCCTCTGGCTGGCTATGGCTACACCTTC
TRBV7-9	TRBJ1-1	-	-	CASSLLRAIETEAFF	TGTGCCAGCAGCTTATTGCGGGCGATCGAAACTGAAGCTTTCTTT
TRBV4-1	TRBJ1-2	-	-	CASSQPDRTYGYTF	TGCGCCAGCAGCCAACCCGACAGGACCTATGGCTACACCTTC
TRBV27	TRBJ2-5	TRBD2	-	CASSTAAAGRQETQYF	TGTGCCAGCAGCACCGCCGCCGCCGGGAGGCAAGAGACCCAGTACTTC
TRBV10-1	TRBJ1-1	-	-	CASSEFRQNTEAFF	TGCGCCAGCAGTGAGTTTAGACAAAACACTGAAGCTTTCTTT
TRBV6-5	TRBJ1-1	-	-	CASSYSMGGVWTEAFF	TGTGCCAGCAGTTATTCGATGGGGGGGGTTTGGACTGAAGCTTTCTTT
TRBV4-3	TRBJ2-5	-	-	CASSQDAGTGEGTQYF	TGCGCCAGCAGCCAAGATGCCGGGACTGGTGAAGGGACCCAGTACTTC
TRBV7-9	TRBJ2-1	TRBD2	-	CASSLALASGRASDEQFF	TGTGCCAGCAGCTTAGCGCTGGCTAGCGGGAGGGCCAGCGATGAGCAGTTCTTC
TRBV27	TRBJ2-3	-	-	CASRKTQGSSDTQYF	TGTGCCAGCAGAAAGACACAGGGTTCTTCAGATACGCAGTATTTT
TRBV9	TRBJ2-1	TRBD2	-	CASRGLNNEQFF	TGTGCCAGCAGGGGACTAAACAATGAGCAGTTCTTC
TRBV10-2	TRBJ2-7	-	-	CASSVGTQVDEQYF	TGCGCCAGCAGTGTGGGAACACAGGTTGACGAGCAGTACTTC
TRBV10-3	TRBJ1-4	-	-	CAISKGDSATNEKLFF	TGTGCCATCAGTAAGGGTGACAGTGCAACTAATGAAAAACTGTTTTTT
TRBV7-9	TRBJ2-1	-	-	CASSLARSDEQFF	TGTGCCAGCAGCTTAGCCCGGTCAGATGAGCAGTTCTTC
TRBV6-5	TRBJ2-1	TRBD2	-	CASSYSTSGPYNEQFF	TGTGCCAGCAGTTACTCGACTAGCGGACCCTACAATGAGCAGTTCTTC
TRBV6-6	TRBJ2-7	TRBD2	-	CASTSGYEQYF	TGTGCCAGCACTAGCGGCTACGAGCAGTACTTC
TRBV27	TRBJ2-1	-	-	CASSPPPRHEQFF	TGTGCCAGCAGCCCCCCCCCGCGGCATGAGCAGTTCTTC
TRBV5-5	TRBJ2-2	-	-	CASSFRQNTGELFF	TGTGCCAGCAGCTTTAGGCAGAACACCGGGGAGCTGTTTTTT
TRBV11-2	TRBJ2-5	TRBD2	-	CASSLGTGGLGGETQYF	TGTGCCAGCAGCTTAGGGACGGGTGGCCTCGGGGGGGAGACCCAGTACTTC
TRBV7-2	TRBJ2-1	TRBD2	-	CASSFWVSGRSNEQFF	TGTGCCAGCAGCTTTTGGGTTAGCGGGAGGTCAAATGAGCAGTTCTTC
TRBV9	TRBJ1-5	-	-	CASSVSGLSNQPQHF	TGTGCCAGCAGCGTATCGGGACTTAGCAATCAGCCCCAGCATTTT
TRBV13	TRBJ2-3	-	-	CASSQEDNGQYF	TGTGCCAGCAGCCAAGAGGACAACGGGCAGTATTTT
TRBV29-1	TRBJ2-1	TRBD1	-	CSGNRDRDQQFF	TGCAGCGGCAACCGGGACAGGGACCAGCAGTTCTTC
TRBV7-2	TRBJ2-7	TRBD1	-	CASSPWDRSYEQYF	TGTGCCAGCAGCCCTTGGGACAGGAGCTACGAGCAGTACTTC
TRBV6-6	TRBJ1-2	-	-	CASSQGIRGNYGYTF	TGTGCCAGCAGTCAAGGGATAAGGGGGAACTATGGCTACACCTTC
TRBV19	TRBJ2-7	TRBD1	-	CASSTYSGQYYEQYF	TGTGCCAGTAGTACCTATTCGGGACAGTACTACGAGCAGTACTTC
TRBV9	TRBJ1-2	-	-	CASSVLNYGYTF	TGTGCCAGCAGCGTATTGAACTATGGCTACACCTTC
TRBV7-6	TRBJ2-2	-	-	CASSLRAAGELFF	TGTGCCAGCAGCTTACGTGCGGCCGGGGAGCTGTTTTTT
TRBV7-5	TRBJ2-2	-	-	CARSFRTSGRPHTGELFF	TGTGCCAGAAGCTTCCGGACTAGCGGGAGGCCCCATACCGGGGAGCTGTTTTTT
TRBV5-4	TRBJ2-7	-	once	CASSRPGQTSYEQYF	TGTGCCAGCAGCCGGCCGGGACAAACCTCCTACGAGCAGTACTTC
TRBV5-5	TRBJ1-2	-	few	CASRNLGGAYGYTF	TGTGCCAGCAGGAACTTGGGGGGCGCCTATGGCTACACCTTC
TRBV10-2	TRBJ2-3	-	once	CASSMTGSTDTQYF	TGCGCCAGCAGTATGACCGGAAGCACAGATACGCAGTATTTT
TRBV9	TRBJ2-1	-	-	CASSFHPNEQFF	TGTGCCAGCAGCTTCCACCCCAATGAGCAGTTCTTC
TRBV19	TRBJ1-1	-	-	CASTLSGGFTEAFF	TGTGCCAGTACCCTGAGTGGGGGGTTCACTGAAGCTTTCTTT
TRBV19	TRBJ2-5	-	-	CASFGETQYF	TGTGCCAGTTTTGGAGAGACCCAGTACTTC
TRBV4-3	TRBJ1-2	-	-	CASSQAQVGGLGGYTF	TGCGCCAGCAGCCAGGCGCAGGTCGGGGGGCTGGGAGGCTACACCTTC
TRBV4-1	TRBJ1-5	-	-	CASSQLAFSNQPQHF	TGCGCCAGCAGCCAATTGGCCTTTAGCAATCAGCCCCAGCATTTT